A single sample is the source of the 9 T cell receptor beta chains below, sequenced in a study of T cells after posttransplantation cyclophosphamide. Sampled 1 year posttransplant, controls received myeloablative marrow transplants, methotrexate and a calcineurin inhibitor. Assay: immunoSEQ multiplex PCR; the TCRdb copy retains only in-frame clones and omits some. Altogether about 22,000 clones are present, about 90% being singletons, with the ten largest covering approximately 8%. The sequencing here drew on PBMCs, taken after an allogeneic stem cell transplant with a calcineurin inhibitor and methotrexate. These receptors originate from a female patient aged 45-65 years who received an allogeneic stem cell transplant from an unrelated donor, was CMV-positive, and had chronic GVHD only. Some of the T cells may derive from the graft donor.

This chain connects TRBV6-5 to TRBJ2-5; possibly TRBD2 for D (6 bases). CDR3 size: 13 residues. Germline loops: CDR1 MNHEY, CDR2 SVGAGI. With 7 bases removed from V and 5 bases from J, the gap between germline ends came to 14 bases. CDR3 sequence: CASNGGIKETQYF. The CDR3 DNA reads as TGTGCCAGCAATGGCGGGATAAAGGAGACCCAGTACTTC.

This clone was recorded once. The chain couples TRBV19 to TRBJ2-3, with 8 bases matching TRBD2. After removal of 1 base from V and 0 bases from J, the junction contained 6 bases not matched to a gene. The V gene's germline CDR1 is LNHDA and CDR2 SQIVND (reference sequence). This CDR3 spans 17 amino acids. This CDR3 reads CASSIGRKRESTDTQYF. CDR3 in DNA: TGTGCCAGTAGTATAGGGAGGAAGCGGGAGAGCACAGATACGCAGTATTTT.

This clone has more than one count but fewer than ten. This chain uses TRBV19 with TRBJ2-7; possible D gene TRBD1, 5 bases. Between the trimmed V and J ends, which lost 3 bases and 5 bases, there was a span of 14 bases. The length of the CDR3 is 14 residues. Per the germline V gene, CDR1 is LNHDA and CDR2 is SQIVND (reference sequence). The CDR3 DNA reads TGTGCCAGTAGTATGTATAGGGGAAGGGACGAGCAGTACTTC. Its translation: CASSMYRGRDEQYF.

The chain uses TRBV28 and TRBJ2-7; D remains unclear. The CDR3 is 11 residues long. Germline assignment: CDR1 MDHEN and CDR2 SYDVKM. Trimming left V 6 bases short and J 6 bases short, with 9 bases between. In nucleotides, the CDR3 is TGTGCCAGCAGCAGAGCAGGCGAGCAGTACTTC. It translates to CASSRAGEQYF. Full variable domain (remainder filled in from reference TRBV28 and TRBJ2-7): DVKVTQSSRYLVKRTGEKVFLECVQDMDHENMFWYRQDPGLGLRLIYFSYDVKMKEKGDIPEGYSVSREKKERFSLILESASTNQTSMYLCASSRAGEQYFGPGTRLTVT.

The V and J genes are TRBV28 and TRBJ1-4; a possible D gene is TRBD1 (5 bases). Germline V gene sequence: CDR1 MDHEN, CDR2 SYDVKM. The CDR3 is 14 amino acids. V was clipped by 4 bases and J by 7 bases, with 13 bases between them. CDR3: CASSSQGWGEKLFF. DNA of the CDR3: TGTGCCAGCAGTTCCCAGGGTTGGGGTGAAAAACTGTTTTTT.

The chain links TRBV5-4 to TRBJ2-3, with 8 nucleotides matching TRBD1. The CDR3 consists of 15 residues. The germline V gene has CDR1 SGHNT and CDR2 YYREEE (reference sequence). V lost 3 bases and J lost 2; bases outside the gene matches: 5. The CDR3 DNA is TGTGCCAGCAGCTGGGGACAGGCGGACACAGATACGCAGTATTTT. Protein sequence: CASSWGQADTDTQYF.

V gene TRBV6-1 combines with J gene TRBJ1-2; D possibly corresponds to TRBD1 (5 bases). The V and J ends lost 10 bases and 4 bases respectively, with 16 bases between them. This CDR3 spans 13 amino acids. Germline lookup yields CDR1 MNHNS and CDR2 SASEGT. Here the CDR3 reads CAITPSGGYGYTF. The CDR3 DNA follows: TGTGCCATAACCCCCTCGGGGGGCTATGGCTACACCTTC.

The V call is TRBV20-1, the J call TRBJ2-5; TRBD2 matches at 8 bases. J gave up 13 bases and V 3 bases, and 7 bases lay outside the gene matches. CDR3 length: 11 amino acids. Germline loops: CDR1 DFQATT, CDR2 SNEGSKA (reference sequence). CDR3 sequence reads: CSASEREPPYF. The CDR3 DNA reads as TGCAGTGCTAGTGAGCGGGAGCCCCCGTACTTC.

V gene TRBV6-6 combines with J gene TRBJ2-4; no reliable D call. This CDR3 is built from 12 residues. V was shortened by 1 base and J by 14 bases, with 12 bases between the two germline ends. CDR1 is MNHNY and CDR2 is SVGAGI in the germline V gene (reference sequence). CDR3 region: CASSYYRDSEYF. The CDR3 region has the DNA TGTGCCAGCAGTTACTATCGAGATTCCGAGTACTTC.